This paragraph reports one T cell receptor (beta chain). Sample treatment: oral pan-JAK inhibitor, 5-10 mg twice daily. The CDR3 is 17 residues long. The ends were cut back, 1 base at V and 0 bases at J, with 14 bases in the middle. Isolated RNA was reverse transcribed into cDNA used as the sequencing template. The table came from immunoSEQ multiplex PCR; TCRdb's copy has only in-frame clones and leaves some out. This table has 150,000 to 200,000 clones, around three fifths appearing once. These data come from a study of CD8+ T cells in alopecia areata. The source of this sequence is a human donor with alopecia areata. V gene TRBV23-1 combines with J gene TRBJ2-3, with TRBD1 as a possible D gene (5 bases). TRBV23-1 is assigned to the ORF class and has an uncertain function. Sample: CD4+ T cells sorted from blood, taken at week 24, from a patient treated with tofacitinib. The CDR3 bases are TGCGCCAGCAGTCAATGGGGCAACATTTCTAGCACAGATACGCAGTATTTT. It translates to CASSQWGNISSTDTQYF.